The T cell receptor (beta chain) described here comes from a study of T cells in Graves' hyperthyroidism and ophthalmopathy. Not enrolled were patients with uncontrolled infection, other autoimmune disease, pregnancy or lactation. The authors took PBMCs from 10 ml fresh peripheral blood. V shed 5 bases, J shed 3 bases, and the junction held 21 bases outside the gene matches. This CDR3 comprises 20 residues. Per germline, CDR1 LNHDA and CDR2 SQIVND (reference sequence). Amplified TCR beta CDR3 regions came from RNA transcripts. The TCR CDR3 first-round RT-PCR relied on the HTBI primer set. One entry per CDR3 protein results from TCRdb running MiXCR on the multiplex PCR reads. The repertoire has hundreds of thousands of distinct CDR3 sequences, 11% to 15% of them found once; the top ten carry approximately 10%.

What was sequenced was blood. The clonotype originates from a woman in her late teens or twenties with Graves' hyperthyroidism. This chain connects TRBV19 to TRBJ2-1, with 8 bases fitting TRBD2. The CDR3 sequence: CASSLWGSRKRGPLYNEQFF. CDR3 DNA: TGTGCCAGTAGTTTATGGGGGAGTCGTAAGCGGGGGCCCCTCTACAATGAGCAGTTCTTC.